This T cell receptor (beta chain) was found in a study of T cells in tumors after PD-1 blockade. Study-level findings and limits: Some novel exhausted tumor clones appeared in pre-treatment blood, suggesting peripheral recruitment.

The ends lost 5 bases at V and 11 bases at J; junction bases unmatched: 11. CDR3 length: 15 residues. Looked up from germline, CDR1 is LNHDA and CDR2 is SQIVND (reference sequence). Sequencing was performed with immunoSEQ multiplex PCR; in TCRdb, only in-frame clones are kept and a portion is missing. This table has about 60,000 clones, around two thirds appearing once. Template: tumor biopsy or peripheral blood genomic DNA, about 550-6,500 ng per sample. The table lists this clone with a few counts. What it binds is not known. The chain is built from TRBV19 and TRBJ1-6, with TRBD1 matching over 8 bases. The receptor was derived from a human donor with basal cell carcinoma. Sequencing used PBMCs, obtained after anti-PD-1 treatment. This chain's CDR3 is CASSEDQGAVAPLHF. The CDR3 bases are TGTGCCAGTAGTGAGGATCAGGGGGCTGTAGCACCCCTCCACTTT.